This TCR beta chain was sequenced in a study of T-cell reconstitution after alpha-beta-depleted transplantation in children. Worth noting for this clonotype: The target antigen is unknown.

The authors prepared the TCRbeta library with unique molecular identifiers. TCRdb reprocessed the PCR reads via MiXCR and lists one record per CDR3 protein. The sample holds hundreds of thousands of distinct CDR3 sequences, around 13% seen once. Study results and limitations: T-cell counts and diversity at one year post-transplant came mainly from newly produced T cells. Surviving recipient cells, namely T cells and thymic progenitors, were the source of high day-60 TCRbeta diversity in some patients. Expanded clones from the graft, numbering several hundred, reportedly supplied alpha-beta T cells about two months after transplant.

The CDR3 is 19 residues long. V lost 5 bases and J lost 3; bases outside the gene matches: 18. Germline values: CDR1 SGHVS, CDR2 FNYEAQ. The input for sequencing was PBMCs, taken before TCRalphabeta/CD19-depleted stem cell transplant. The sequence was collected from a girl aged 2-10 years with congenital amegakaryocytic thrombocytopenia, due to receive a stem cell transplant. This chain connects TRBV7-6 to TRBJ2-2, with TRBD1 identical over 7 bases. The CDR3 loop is CASSRREINRGYYTGELFF. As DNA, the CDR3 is TGTGCCAGCAGCCGCCGAGAGATAAACAGGGGATATTACACCGGGGAGCTGTTTTTT. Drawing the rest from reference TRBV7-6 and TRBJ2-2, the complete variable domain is GAGVSQSPRYKVTKRGQDVALRCDPISGHVSLYWYRQALGQGPEFLTYFNYEAQQDKSGLPNDRFSAERPEGSISTLTIQRTEQRDSAMYRCASSRREINRGYYTGELFFGEGSRLTVL.